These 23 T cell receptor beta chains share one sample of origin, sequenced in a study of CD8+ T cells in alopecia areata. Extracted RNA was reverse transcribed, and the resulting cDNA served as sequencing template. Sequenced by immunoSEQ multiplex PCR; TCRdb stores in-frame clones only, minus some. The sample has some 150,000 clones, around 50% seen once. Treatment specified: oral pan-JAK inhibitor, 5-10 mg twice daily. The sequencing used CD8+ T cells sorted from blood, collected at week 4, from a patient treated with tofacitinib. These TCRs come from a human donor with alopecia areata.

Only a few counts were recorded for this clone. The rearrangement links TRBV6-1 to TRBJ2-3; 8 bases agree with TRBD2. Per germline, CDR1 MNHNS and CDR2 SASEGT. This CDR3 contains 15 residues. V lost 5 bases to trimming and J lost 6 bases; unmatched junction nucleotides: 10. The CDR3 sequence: CASSPESGGRDTQYF. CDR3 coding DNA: TGTGCCAGCAGTCCAGAAAGCGGGGGTCGGGATACGCAGTATTTT.

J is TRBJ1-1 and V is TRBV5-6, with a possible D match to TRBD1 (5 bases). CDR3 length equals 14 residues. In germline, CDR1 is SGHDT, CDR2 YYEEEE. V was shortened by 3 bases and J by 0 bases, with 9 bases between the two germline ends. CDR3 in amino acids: CASSWQGLNTEAFF. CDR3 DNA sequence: TGTGCCAGCAGCTGGCAGGGTCTGAACACTGAAGCTTTCTTT.

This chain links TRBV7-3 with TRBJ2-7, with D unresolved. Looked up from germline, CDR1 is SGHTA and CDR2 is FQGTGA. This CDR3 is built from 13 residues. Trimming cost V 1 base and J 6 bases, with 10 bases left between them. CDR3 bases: TGTGCCAGCAGCTTAATCCCCCGCAGCGAGCAGTACTTC. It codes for CASSLIPRSEQYF. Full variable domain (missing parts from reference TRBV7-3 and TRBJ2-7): GAGVSQTPSNKVTEKGKYVELRCDPISGHTALYWYRQSLGQGPEFLIYFQGTGAADDSGLPNDRFFAVRPEGSVSTLKIQRTERGDSAVYLCASSLIPRSEQYFGPGTRLTVT.

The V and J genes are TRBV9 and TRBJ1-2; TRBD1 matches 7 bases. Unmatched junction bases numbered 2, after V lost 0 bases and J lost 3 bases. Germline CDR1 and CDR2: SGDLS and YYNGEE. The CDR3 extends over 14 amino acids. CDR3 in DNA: TGTGCCAGCAGCGTAGGCGGGACAGACTATGGCTACACCTTC. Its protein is CASSVGGTDYGYTF.

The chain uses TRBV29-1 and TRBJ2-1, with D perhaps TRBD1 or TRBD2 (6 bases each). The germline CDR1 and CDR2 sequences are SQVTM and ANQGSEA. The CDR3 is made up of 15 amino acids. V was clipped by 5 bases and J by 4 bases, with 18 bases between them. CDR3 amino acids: CSVFLRGETYNEQFF. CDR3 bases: TGCAGCGTTTTTCTGAGGGGGGAGACATACAATGAGCAGTTCTTC.

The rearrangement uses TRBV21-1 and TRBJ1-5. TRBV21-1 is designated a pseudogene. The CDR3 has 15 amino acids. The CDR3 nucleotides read TGTGCCAGCAGCAAAGGAGGGCCAGGAAATCAGCCCCAGCATTTT. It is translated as CASSKGGPGNQPQHF.

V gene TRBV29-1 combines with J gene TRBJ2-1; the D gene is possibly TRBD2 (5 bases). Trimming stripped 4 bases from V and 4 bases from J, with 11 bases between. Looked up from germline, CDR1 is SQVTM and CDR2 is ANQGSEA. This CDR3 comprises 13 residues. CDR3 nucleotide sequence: TGCAGCGTTGCCCATCGGGGTTACAATGAGCAGTTCTTC. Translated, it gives CSVAHRGYNEQFF.

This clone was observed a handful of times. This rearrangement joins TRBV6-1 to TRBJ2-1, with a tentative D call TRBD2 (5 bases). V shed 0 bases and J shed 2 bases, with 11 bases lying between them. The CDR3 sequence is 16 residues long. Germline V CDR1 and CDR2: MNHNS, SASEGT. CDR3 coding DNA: TGTGCCAGCAGTGAAGCGGGAGTAGCTCCCTACAATGAGCAGTTCTTC. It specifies CASSEAGVAPYNEQFF.

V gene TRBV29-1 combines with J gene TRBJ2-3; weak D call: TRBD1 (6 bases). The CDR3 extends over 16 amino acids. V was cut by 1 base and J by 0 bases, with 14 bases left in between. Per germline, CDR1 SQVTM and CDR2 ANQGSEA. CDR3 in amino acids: CSVEGTATASTDTQYF. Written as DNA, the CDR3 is TGCAGCGTTGAAGGGACAGCGACGGCTAGCACAGATACGCAGTATTTT.

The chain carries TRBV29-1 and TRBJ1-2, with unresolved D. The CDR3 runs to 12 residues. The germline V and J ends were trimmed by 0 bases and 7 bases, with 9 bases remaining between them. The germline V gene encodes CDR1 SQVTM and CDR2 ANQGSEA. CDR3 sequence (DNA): TGCAGCGTTGAAGAATGGGGTCGTGGCTACACCTTC. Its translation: CSVEEWGRGYTF.

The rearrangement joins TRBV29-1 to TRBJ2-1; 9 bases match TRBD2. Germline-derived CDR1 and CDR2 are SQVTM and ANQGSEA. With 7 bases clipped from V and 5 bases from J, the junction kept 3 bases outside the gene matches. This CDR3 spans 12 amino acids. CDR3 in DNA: TGCAGCGACTTAGCGGGGGACAATGAGCAGTTCTTC. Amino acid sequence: CSDLAGDNEQFF.

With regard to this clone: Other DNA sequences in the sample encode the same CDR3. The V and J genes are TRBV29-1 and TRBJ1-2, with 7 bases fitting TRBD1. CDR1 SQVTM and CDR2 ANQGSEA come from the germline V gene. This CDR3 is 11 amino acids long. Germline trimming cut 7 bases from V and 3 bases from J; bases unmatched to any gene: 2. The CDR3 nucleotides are TGCAGCGCTACAGGGGACTATGGCTACACCTTC. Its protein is CSATGDYGYTF.

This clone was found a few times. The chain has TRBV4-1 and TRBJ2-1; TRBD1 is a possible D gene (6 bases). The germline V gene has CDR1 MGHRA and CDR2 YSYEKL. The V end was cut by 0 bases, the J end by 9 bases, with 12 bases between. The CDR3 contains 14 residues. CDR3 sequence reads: CASSQDERGGEQFF. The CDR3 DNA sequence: TGCGCCAGCAGCCAAGATGAAAGAGGGGGTGAGCAGTTCTTC.

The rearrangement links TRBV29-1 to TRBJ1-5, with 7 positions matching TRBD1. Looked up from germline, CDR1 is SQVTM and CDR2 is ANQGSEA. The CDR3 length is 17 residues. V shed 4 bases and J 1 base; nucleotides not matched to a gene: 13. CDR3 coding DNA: TGCAGCGTTGTGGTAAGGCGACAGGGCTGGAGCAATCAGCCCCAGCATTTT. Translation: CSVVVRRQGWSNQPQHF.

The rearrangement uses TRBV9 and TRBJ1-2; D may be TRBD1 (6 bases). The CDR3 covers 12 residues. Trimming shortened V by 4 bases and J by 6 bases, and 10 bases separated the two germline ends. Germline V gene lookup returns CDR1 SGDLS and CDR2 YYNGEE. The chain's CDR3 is CASSTTGNGYTF. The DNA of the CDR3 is TGTGCCAGCAGCACTACAGGGAATGGCTACACCTTC.

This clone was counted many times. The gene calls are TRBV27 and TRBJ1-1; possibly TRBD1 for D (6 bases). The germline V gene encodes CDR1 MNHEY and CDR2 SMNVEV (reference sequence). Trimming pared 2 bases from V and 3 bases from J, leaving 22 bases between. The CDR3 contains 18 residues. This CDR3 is CASSLRVSGGQGYTEAFF. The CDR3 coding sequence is TGTGCCAGCAGTTTACGAGTATCGGGTGGGCAGGGGTACACTGAAGCTTTCTTT.

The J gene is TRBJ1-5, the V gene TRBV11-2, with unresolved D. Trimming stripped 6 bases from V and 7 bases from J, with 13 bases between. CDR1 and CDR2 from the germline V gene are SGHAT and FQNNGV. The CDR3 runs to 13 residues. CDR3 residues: CASSDGVRQPQHF. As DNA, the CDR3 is TGTGCCAGCAGTGATGGGGTACGGCAGCCCCAGCATTTT.

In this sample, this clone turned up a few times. The CDR3, as DNA: TGTGCCAGCAGTTCACGTCAGGGGGTTCGGTCACCCCTCCACTTT. Amino acid sequence: CASSSRQGVRSPLHF. The V and J genes are TRBV27 and TRBJ1-6; TRBD1 aligns across 7 bases. CDR1 MNHEY and CDR2 SMNVEV come from the germline V gene (reference sequence). V shed 4 bases and J 10 bases; nucleotides not matched to a gene: 10. This CDR3 is 15 amino acids long.

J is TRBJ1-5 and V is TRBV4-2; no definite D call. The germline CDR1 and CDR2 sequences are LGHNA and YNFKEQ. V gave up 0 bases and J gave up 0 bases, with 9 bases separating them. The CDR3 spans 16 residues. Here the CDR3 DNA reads TGTGCCAGCAGCCAAGATGGCACCTATAGCAATCAGCCCCAGCATTTT. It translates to CASSQDGTYSNQPQHF.

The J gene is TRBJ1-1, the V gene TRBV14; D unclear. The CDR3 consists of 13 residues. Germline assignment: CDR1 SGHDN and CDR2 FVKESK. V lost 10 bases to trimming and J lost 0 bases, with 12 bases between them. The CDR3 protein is CATRVTMNTEAFF. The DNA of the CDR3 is TGTGCCACTAGAGTTACTATGAACACTGAAGCTTTCTTT.

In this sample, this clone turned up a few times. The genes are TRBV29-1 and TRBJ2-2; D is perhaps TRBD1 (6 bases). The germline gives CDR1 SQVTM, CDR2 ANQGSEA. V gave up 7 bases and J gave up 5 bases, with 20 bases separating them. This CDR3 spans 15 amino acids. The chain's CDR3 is CSALTGNWNTGELFF. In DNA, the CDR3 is TGCAGCGCTCTTACAGGGAATTGGAATACCGGGGAGCTGTTTTTT.

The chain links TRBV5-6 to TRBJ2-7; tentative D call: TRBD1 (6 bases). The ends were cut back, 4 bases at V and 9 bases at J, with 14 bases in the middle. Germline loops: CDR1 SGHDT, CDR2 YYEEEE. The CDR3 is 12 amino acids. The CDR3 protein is CASSPGHLGQYF. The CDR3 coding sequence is TGTGCCAGCAGCCCGGGACATCTGGGGCAGTACTTC.

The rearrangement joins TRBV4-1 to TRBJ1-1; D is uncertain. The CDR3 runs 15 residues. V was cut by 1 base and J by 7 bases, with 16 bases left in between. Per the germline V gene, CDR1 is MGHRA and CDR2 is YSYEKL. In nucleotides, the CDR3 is TGCGCCAGCAGCCAAGTGAGGGTTGCAGTAGGTGAAGCTTTCTTT. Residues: CASSQVRVAVGEAFF.